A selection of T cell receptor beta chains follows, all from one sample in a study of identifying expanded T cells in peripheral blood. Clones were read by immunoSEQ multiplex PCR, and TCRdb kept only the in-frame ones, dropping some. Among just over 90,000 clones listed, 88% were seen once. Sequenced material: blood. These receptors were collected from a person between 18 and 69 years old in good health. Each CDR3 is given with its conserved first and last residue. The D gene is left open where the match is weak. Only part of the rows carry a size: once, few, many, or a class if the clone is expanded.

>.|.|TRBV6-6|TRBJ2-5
TGTGCCAGCAGACCCCGGGGGCAAGAGACCCAGTACTTC
CASRPRGQETQYF
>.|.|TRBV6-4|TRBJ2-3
TGTGCCAGCGGGGCGTCTAGCACAGATACGCAGTATTTT
CASGASSTDTQYF
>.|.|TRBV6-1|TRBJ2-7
TGTGCCAGCAGTGAAAGTGGGGCGGGGCCCTACGAGCAGTACTTC
CASSESGAGPYEQYF
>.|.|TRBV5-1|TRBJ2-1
TGCGCCAGCAGCTGGTCCCAAGCGGATGACTACAATGAGCAGTTCTTC
CASSWSQADDYNEQFF
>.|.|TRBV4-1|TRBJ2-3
TGCGCCAGCAGCCAAGGTTCAGATACGCAGTATTTT
CASSQGSDTQYF
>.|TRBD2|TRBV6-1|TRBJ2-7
TGTGCCAGCAGTGAAGGGGGGGGAAGCTCCTACGAGCAGTACTTC
CASSEGGGSSYEQYF
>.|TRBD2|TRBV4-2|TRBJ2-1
TGTGCCAGCAGCCAGGGAGGGAGGATAGCGAATGAGCAGTTCTTC
CASSQGGRIANEQFF
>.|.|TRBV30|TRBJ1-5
TGTGCCTGGAGTGTACGGTATAGCAATCAGCCCCAGCATTTT
CAWSVRYSNQPQHF
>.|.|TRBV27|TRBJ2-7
TGTGCCAGCAGTTCCCCAATCGAACAGGGATCCTACGAGCAGTACTTC
CASSSPIEQGSYEQYF
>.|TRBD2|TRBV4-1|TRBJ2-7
TGCGCCAGCAGCCAAGGAGCGGGATCGGGTGCTGGGCAGTACTTC
CASSQGAGSGAGQYF
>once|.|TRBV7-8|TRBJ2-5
TGTGCCAGCAGCGCGACGTCTACAGGGACCGGGTACTTC
CASSATSTGTGYF
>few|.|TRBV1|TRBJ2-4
TGCACCAGCAGCCATCGTGGGGGGGCCAAAAACATTCAGTACTTC
CTSSHRGGAKNIQYF
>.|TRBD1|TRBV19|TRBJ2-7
TGTGCCAGTACGTTCGGGACAGGGGGCTACGAGCAGTACTTC
CASTFGTGGYEQYF
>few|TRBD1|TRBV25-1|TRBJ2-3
TGTGCCAGCAGTGAGCCGGGACAGGGGGATGCAGATACGCAGTATTTT
CASSEPGQGDADTQYF
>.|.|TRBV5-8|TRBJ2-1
TGTGCCAGCGGGCCTCTGATCTTC
CASGPLIF
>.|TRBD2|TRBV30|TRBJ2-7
TGTGCCTGGAGAAGCGGGGGATACTCCTACGAGCAGTACTTC
CAWRSGGYSYEQYF
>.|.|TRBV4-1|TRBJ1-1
TGCGCCAGCAGCCCCTTGGGAGGCCCCAGCACTGAAGCTTTCTTT
CASSPLGGPSTEAFF
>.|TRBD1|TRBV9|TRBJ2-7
TGTGCCAGCAGCGTAGGAGGCAGGGGGCCCTACGAGCAGTACTTC
CASSVGGRGPYEQYF
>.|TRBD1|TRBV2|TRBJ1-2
TGTGCCAGCAGTAAAGGGGGACAGAACTATGGCTACACCTTC
CASSKGGQNYGYTF
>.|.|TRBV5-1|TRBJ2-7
TGCGCCAGCAGCTTACAGAGCTCCTACGAGCAGTACTTC
CASSLQSSYEQYF
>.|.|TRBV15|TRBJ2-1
TGTGCCACCAGCAGAGAGTTAACAAACAATGAGCAGTTCTTC
CATSRELTNNEQFF
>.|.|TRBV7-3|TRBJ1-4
TGTGCCAGCAGCGATAGGGGGAAACTGTTTTTT
CASSDRGKLFF
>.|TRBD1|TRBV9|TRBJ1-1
TGTGCCAGCAGCGGAACAGGGGGAGCTTTCTTT
CASSGTGGAFF